The 13 T cell receptor beta chains in this list originate from one sample, sequenced in a study of blood T cell repertoires in COVID-19. The table came from immunoSEQ multiplex PCR; TCRdb's copy has only in-frame clones and leaves some out. Among tens of thousands of clones listed, over 75% were seen once. Sequenced material: peripheral blood. All receptors derive from a man aged 50 to 59 with active COVID-19.

A few counts support this clone. The chain carries TRBV5-6 and TRBJ1-1; D unclear. The V gene lost 3 bases and the J gene lost 7 bases, with 16 bases spanning the gap. The CDR3 is 14 amino acids. Looked up from germline, CDR1 is SGHDT and CDR2 is YYEEEE. As DNA, the CDR3 is TGTGCCAGCAGCTCAAGACACGGCCGATATGAAGCTTTCTTT. Amino acids: CASSSRHGRYEAFF. Drawing the rest from reference TRBV5-6 and TRBJ1-1, the complete variable domain is DAGVTQSPTHLIKTRGQQVTLRCSPKSGHDTVSWYQQALGQGPQFIFQYYEEEERQRGNFPDRFSGHQFPNYSSELNVNALLLGDSALYLCASSSRHGRYEAFFGQGTRLTVV.

This chain connects TRBV18 to TRBJ2-2; 7 bases are a match to TRBD1. Germline V CDR1 and CDR2: KGHSH, LQKENI. This CDR3 is built from 14 residues. The junction had 3 bases not matched to a gene; V was cut back by 1 base and J by 7 bases. In DNA form, the CDR3 reads TGTGCCAGCTCACCACAGGGGGCAAACGGGGAGCTGTTTTTT. This codes for CASSPQGANGELFF. Using reference TRBV18 and TRBJ2-2 for the parts outside the CDR3, the full variable domain is NAGVMQNPRHLVRRRGQEARLRCSPMKGHSHVYWYRQLPEEGLKFMVYLQKENIIDESGMPKERFSAEFPKEGPSILRIQQVVRGDSAAYFCASSPQGANGELFFGEGSRLTVL.

CDR3 DNA: TGTGCCTGGAGTCCATCGCGGGGTGAGCAGTTCTTC. This gives the protein CAWSPSRGEQFF. V and J are TRBV30 and TRBJ2-1; TRBD2 is a possible D gene (6 bases). Germline assignment: CDR1 GTSNPN and CDR2 SVGIG (reference sequence). The CDR3 totals 12 residues. V dropped 2 bases and J dropped 9 bases, with 11 bases sitting between them.

V and J are TRBV4-3 and TRBJ2-7; tentative D call: TRBD2 (6 bases). V lost 1 base and J lost 1, with 8 bases in between. The length of the CDR3 is 14 residues. In germline, CDR1 is LGHNA, CDR2 YSLEER. CDR3 nucleotides: TGCGCCAGCAGCCAAGGCGGGACTTCCTACGAGCAGTACTTC. Amino acid sequence: CASSQGGTSYEQYF.

The rearrangement links TRBV19 to TRBJ1-1; D ambiguous. The V end lost 5 bases, the J end lost 5 bases, and 18 bases lay between the germline ends. From germline, CDR1 is LNHDA and CDR2 SQIVND (reference sequence). The CDR3 totals 15 residues. The CDR3 DNA reads TGTGCCAGTAGTGCCTCTCTACCCCCGCGGACTGAAGCTTTCTTT. Translated: CASSASLPPRTEAFF. The variable domain in full, completed from reference TRBV19 and TRBJ1-1, reads DGGITQSPKYLFRKEGQNVTLSCEQNLNHDAMYWYRQDPGQGLRLIYYSQIVNDFQKGDIAEGYSVSREKKESFPLTVTSAQKNPTAFYLCASSASLPPRTEAFFGQGTRLTVV.

The rearrangement uses TRBV19 and TRBJ1-5, with TRBD1 identical over 7 bases. J was trimmed by 3 bases and V by 6 bases; bases with no gene match: 2. The CDR3 totals 13 residues. Looked up from germline, CDR1 is LNHDA and CDR2 is SQIVND (reference sequence). The chain's CDR3 is CASRGQANQPQHF. The CDR3 bases are TGTGCCAGTAGAGGACAGGCCAATCAGCCCCAGCATTTT. The full variable domain, its missing parts supplied by reference TRBV19 and TRBJ1-5, is DGGITQSPKYLFRKEGQNVTLSCEQNLNHDAMYWYRQDPGQGLRLIYYSQIVNDFQKGDIAEGYSVSREKKESFPLTVTSAQKNPTAFYLCASRGQANQPQHFGDGTRLSIL.

V gene TRBV6-4 combines with J gene TRBJ2-1, with D tentatively TRBD2 (5 bases). Germline V gives CDR1 MRHNA, CDR2 SNTAGT. CDR3 length equals 15 residues. V lost 5 bases and J 8 bases, leaving 19 bases between the germline ends. CDR3 DNA sequence: TGTGCCAGCAGTATTTCGCCATTTACTAGGGATGAGCAGTTCTTC. Its protein is CASSISPFTRDEQFF.

The chain carries TRBV24-1 and TRBJ2-1; unclear D gene. This CDR3 spans 13 amino acids. CDR1 is KGHDR, CDR2 SFDVKD, per germline. V lost 4 bases and J lost 4, with 7 bases in between. The CDR3 here is CATSEPGYNEQFF. The CDR3 DNA is TGTGCCACCAGTGAACCAGGATACAATGAGCAGTTCTTC.

As for this clone: Germline is not matched at one junction end, which may reflect a read error. The chain couples TRBV20-1 to TRBJ2-7; a possible D gene is TRBD2 (7 bases). CDR3 length: 11 residues. Germline CDR1 reads DFQATT; CDR2 reads SNEGSKA (reference sequence). In nucleotides, the CDR3 is TGCAGTGCCAGGTTGGGGGGGCAGGGGCACTTC. Protein sequence: CSARLGGQGHF.

The V gene is TRBV25-1, the J gene TRBJ2-3; 15 nucleotides agree with TRBD2. The CDR3 runs to 18 residues. The germline V gene has CDR1 MGHDK and CDR2 SYGVNS. V lost 6 bases to trimming and J lost 1 base; unmatched junction nucleotides: 8. In nucleotides, the CDR3 is TGTGCCAGCAGCTCCGGGACTAGCGGGGGGCGGGGCACAGATACGCAGTATTTT. Amino acids: CASSSGTSGGRGTDTQYF.

The chain couples TRBV7-9 to TRBJ2-5; 7 bases match TRBD1. Trimming at V came to 5 bases and at J to 5 bases, leaving 8 bases not matched to a gene. CDR3 size: 14 residues. The germline V gene encodes CDR1 SEHNR and CDR2 FQNEAQ (reference sequence). CDR3 amino acids: CASSPDRVGETQYF. The DNA for the CDR3 is TGTGCCAGCAGCCCCGACAGGGTCGGGGAGACCCAGTACTTC.

The chain employs TRBV13 and TRBJ1-6; tentative D call: TRBD1 (5 bases). The V end was cut by 4 bases, the J end by 8 bases, with 12 bases between. Per germline, CDR1 PRHDT and CDR2 FYEKMQ (reference sequence). This CDR3 has 14 residues. The CDR3: CASSSFIRDSPLHF. CDR3 sequence (DNA): TGTGCCAGCAGCTCCTTTATCAGGGATTCACCCCTCCACTTT.

The chain recombines TRBV4-2 with TRBJ2-2, with 9 positions matching TRBD2. The CDR3 covers 21 residues. V dropped 3 bases and J dropped 5; count of bases not matched to a gene: 22. CDR1 is LGHNA and CDR2 is YNFKEQ in the germline V gene. CDR3 amino acids: CASSHAWEVGSGRMRTGELFF. As DNA, the CDR3 is TGTGCCAGCAGCCACGCCTGGGAAGTTGGTAGCGGGAGAATGAGGACCGGGGAGCTGTTTTTT.